The 22 T cell receptor beta chains presented below share a single source sample, sequenced in a study of shared clonotypes between healthy human individuals. The protocol was immunoSEQ multiplex PCR, while the TCRdb copy is restricted to in-frame clones and leaves out a portion. This sample has some 2,100,000 clones; under 97% occur once, and the top ten carry approximately 0.13%. Sample: naive CD4+ T cells sorted from blood. Subset denoted: CD45RA+ positively selected. These receptor sequences come from a man aged 18 to 35 in good health.

This clone was observed a handful of times. The chain uses TRBV19 and TRBJ1-2; D is uncertain. The V end was cut by 5 bases, the J end by 4 bases, with 5 bases between. Germline V gives CDR1 LNHDA, CDR2 SQIVND (reference sequence). CDR3 length: 11 amino acids. As DNA, the CDR3 is TGTGCCAGTAGTGAGGGCTATGGCTACACCTTC. This sequence encodes CASSEGYGYTF. The entire variable domain, with the rest obtained from reference TRBV19 and TRBJ1-2, is as follows: DGGITQSPKYLFRKEGQNVTLSCEQNLNHDAMYWYRQDPGQGLRLIYYSQIVNDFQKGDIAEGYSVSREKKESFPLTVTSAQKNPTAFYLCASSEGYGYTFGSGTRLTVV.

The chain employs TRBV5-1 and TRBJ2-7; D call uncertain. The CDR3 runs 13 residues. The ends were cut back, 0 bases at V and 3 bases at J, with 7 bases in the middle. Germline CDR1 SGHRS, CDR2 YFSETQ. The CDR3 reads CASSLVGYYEQYF. CDR3 DNA: TGCGCCAGCAGCTTGGTGGGATACTACGAGCAGTACTTC.

V usage is TRBV19 and J usage is TRBJ2-5; D might be TRBD1 (5 bases). The CDR3 covers 14 residues. V lost 4 bases and J lost 4, with 13 bases in between. Germline V lookup: CDR1 LNHDA, CDR2 SQIVND (reference sequence). CDR3 region: CASSNFVGAETQYF. CDR3 nucleotide sequence: TGTGCCAGTAGTAATTTTGTAGGGGCAGAGACCCAGTACTTC.

This clone is a singleton in its sample. This sequence joins TRBV5-1 and TRBJ1-1, with 9 bases lining up with TRBD1. The germline V gene has CDR1 SGHRS and CDR2 YFSETQ. The CDR3 has 15 residues. With 3 bases clipped from V and 4 bases from J, the junction kept 7 bases outside the gene matches. CDR3 DNA: TGCGCCAGCAGCTCGGAGGGACAGGGTGTCACTGAAGCTTTCTTT. This translates into CASSSEGQGVTEAFF.

The chain couples TRBV7-2 to TRBJ2-6; 12 bases are a match to TRBD1. Germline V gene sequence: CDR1 SGHTA, CDR2 FQGNSA. The junction had 4 bases not matched to a gene; V was cut back by 2 bases and J by 2 bases. This CDR3 contains 18 residues. The CDR3 sequence is CASSLSGTGGAGANVLTF. The CDR3 DNA reads TGTGCCAGCAGCTTATCAGGGACAGGGGGCGCTGGGGCCAACGTCCTGACTTTC.

This chain uses TRBV27 with TRBJ2-7, with TRBD1 matching over 10 bases. CDR3 size: 16 residues. CDR1 is MNHEY, CDR2 SMNVEV, per germline (reference sequence). The J segment lost 4 bases and the V segment lost 4 bases, leaving 10 bases of the junction unmatched. DNA for the CDR3: TGTGCCAGCAGTTACCACGACCGGGACAGGGGTTACGAGCAGTACTTC. It specifies CASSYHDRDRGYEQYF.

The rearrangement links TRBV10-3 to TRBJ1-1; the match to TRBD1 covers 9 bases. The CDR3 runs to 15 residues. Germline V lookup: CDR1 ENHRY, CDR2 SYGVKD. V trimming: 5 bases; J trimming: 4 bases; junction bases outside the gene matches: 8. The CDR3 coding sequence is TGTGCCATCAGTACAGGGGGCCAAGGCGCCACTGAAGCTTTCTTT. Translated, it gives CAISTGGQGATEAFF.

This chain uses TRBV7-6 with TRBJ2-7; 12 positions match TRBD1. This CDR3 contains 15 residues. Trimming took 7 bases from V and 3 from J; bases not matched to a gene: 7. Germline V gene data show CDR1 as SGHVS and CDR2 as FNYEAQ. The DNA for the CDR3 is TGTGCCAGCACCCTGGGGACAGGGGGCTTCTACGAGCAGTACTTC. Its translation: CASTLGTGGFYEQYF.

V is TRBV18 and J is TRBJ1-6; weak D call: TRBD1 (5 bases). In germline, CDR1 is KGHSH, CDR2 LQKENI. Trimming removed 6 bases at V and 2 bases at J, with 11 bases between. CDR3 length equals 15 residues. CDR3 sequence: CASSADRTYNSPLHF. For the CDR3, the DNA is TGTGCCAGCTCGGCTGACAGAACCTATAATTCACCCCTCCACTTT.

DNA for the CDR3: TGTGCCAGCAGCAGCGCAGGGGTCACTGAAGCTTTCTTT. Protein product: CASSSAGVTEAFF. This chain links TRBV5-6 with TRBJ1-1; TRBD1 is a possible D gene (6 bases). Germline loops: CDR1 SGHDT, CDR2 YYEEEE. The V end lost 4 bases, the J end lost 4 bases, and 11 bases lay between the germline ends. CDR3 length: 13 amino acids.

V gene TRBV7-3 combines with J gene TRBJ1-4; 11 nucleotides align to TRBD1. This CDR3 comprises 14 residues. V lost 5 bases to trimming and J lost 8 bases; unmatched junction nucleotides: 4. Germline CDR1 SGHTA, CDR2 FQGTGA. The CDR3 region has the DNA TGTGCCAGCAGCACCGGGACAGGGGGAGAAAAACTGTTTTTT. This encodes CASSTGTGGEKLFF.

This clone was observed a handful of times. V gene TRBV29-1 combines with J gene TRBJ2-2, with D possibly being TRBD2 (5 bases). V dropped 4 bases and J dropped 2 bases, with 11 bases sitting between them. Germline V gene lookup returns CDR1 SQVTM and CDR2 ANQGSEA. This CDR3 is 14 amino acids long. CDR3 sequence: CSVARDSNTGELFF. The CDR3 bases are TGCAGCGTTGCTCGGGATTCCAACACCGGGGAGCTGTTTTTT.

This clone was seen once. V gene TRBV7-9 combines with J gene TRBJ2-4, with D tentatively TRBD1 (6 bases). Trimming cost V 5 bases and J 5 bases, with 19 bases left between them. The CDR3 totals 16 residues. CDR1 is SEHNR, CDR2 FQNEAQ, per germline (reference sequence). CDR3 loop: CASSPLTGLNENIQYF. CDR3 sequence (DNA): TGTGCCAGCAGCCCACTCACAGGGTTGAACGAAAACATTCAGTACTTC.

The rearrangement uses TRBV6-1 and TRBJ1-6, with 8 bases aligning to TRBD1. Germline V CDR1 and CDR2: MNHNS, SASEGT. Losses at the gene ends were 7 bases for V and 4 bases for J; bases not matched to a gene: 3. CDR3 size: 14 residues. CDR3 protein: CASTGQGYNSPLHF. The CDR3 nucleotides are TGTGCCAGCACTGGACAGGGATATAATTCACCCCTCCACTTT.

The chain employs TRBV10-3 and TRBJ2-5; D uncertain. Germline lookup yields CDR1 ENHRY and CDR2 SYGVKD. The CDR3 is 13 amino acids. Trimming took 8 bases from V and 4 from J, leaving 14 bases between them. The CDR3 here is CAIAARRGETQYF. CDR3 sequence (DNA): TGTGCCATCGCGGCTAGGAGAGGAGAGACCCAGTACTTC.

This clone was seen just once. This sequence joins TRBV4-1 and TRBJ1-2; D possibly corresponds to TRBD1 (6 bases). The CDR3 is made up of 15 amino acids. V was shortened by 3 bases and J by 7 bases, with 18 bases between the two germline ends. Germline CDR1 reads MGHRA; CDR2 reads YSYEKL. CDR3 amino acids: CASSHNTGTEGGYTF. Here the CDR3 DNA reads TGCGCCAGCAGCCACAACACAGGGACGGAGGGTGGCTACACCTTC.

The rearrangement uses TRBV19 and TRBJ2-3, with D uncertain. V was clipped by 8 bases and J by 0 bases, with 6 bases between them. This CDR3 comprises 12 residues. The germline CDR1 and CDR2 sequences are LNHDA and SQIVND (reference sequence). CDR3 coding DNA: TGTGCCAGTCAGTCTAGCACAGATACGCAGTATTTT. It yields the protein CASQSSTDTQYF.

Concerning this clone itself: Other DNA sequences from this sample encode an identical CDR3 as well. The CDR3 loop is CAWSAGGDQPQHF. In DNA form, the CDR3 reads TGTGCCTGGAGTGCAGGAGGAGATCAGCCCCAGCATTTT. V gene TRBV30 combines with J gene TRBJ1-5; D remains ambiguous. V shed 1 base and J shed 5 bases, with 9 bases lying between them. Germline assignment: CDR1 GTSNPN and CDR2 SVGIG (reference sequence). The CDR3 extends over 13 amino acids.

The chain recombines TRBV10-3 with TRBJ2-3, with D perhaps given as TRBD1 or TRBD2 (5 bases each). V dropped 8 bases and J dropped 5 bases, with 8 bases sitting between them. CDR3 length: 11 amino acids. Germline V gene sequence: CDR1 ENHRY, CDR2 SYGVKD. CDR3: CAIGGIDTQYF. The CDR3 nucleotides read TGTGCCATCGGGGGAATAGATACGCAGTATTTT.

This clone was found once. Other DNA sequences from this sample encode an identical CDR3 as well. The chain's CDR3 is CASSLTGASYEQYF. CDR3 bases: TGTGCCAGCAGCTTGACGGGGGCTTCCTACGAGCAGTACTTC. V gene TRBV7-9 combines with J gene TRBJ2-7; D tentatively fits TRBD1 or TRBD2 (6 bases each). The germline V and J ends were trimmed by 3 bases and 1 base, with 10 bases remaining between them. The CDR3 spans 14 residues. CDR1 is SEHNR and CDR2 is FQNEAQ in the germline V gene (reference sequence).

This chain links TRBV5-1 with TRBJ2-7; D call uncertain. The CDR3 contains 15 residues. The V and J ends lost 0 bases and 4 bases respectively, with 14 bases between them. Germline CDR1 reads SGHRS; CDR2 reads YFSETQ. CDR3 nucleotides: TGCGCCAGCAGCTTGGGCACTCCCGCGTTGTACGAGCAGTACTTC. It yields the protein CASSLGTPALYEQYF.

This chain uses TRBV14 with TRBJ1-1; no clear D. CDR3 length: 11 residues. Germline lookup yields CDR1 SGHDN and CDR2 FVKESK. Trimming removed 2 bases from V and 7 bases from J, with 5 bases in between. The CDR3, as DNA: TGTGCCAGCAGCCAATTCGGTGAAGCTTTCTTT. Its protein is CASSQFGEAFF.